The sequence of this T cell receptor beta chain was determined in a study of shared clonotypes between healthy human individuals. Assay execution took place at the deep level. An even split of each subset's genomic DNA across several immunoSEQ plates was performed. The data were produced by immunoSEQ multiplex PCR, yet TCRdb's version contains in-frame clones alone and is incomplete. The sample yields around 990,000 clones, 77% seen once. The V and J ends lost 6 bases and 4 bases respectively, with 18 bases between them. The CDR3 loop spans 15 amino acids. CDR1 and CDR2 from the germline V gene are MDHEN and SYDVKM.

This chain connects TRBV28 to TRBJ1-2; D gene unclear. The sample taken for sequencing was memory CD4+ T cells from PBMCs. Specified subset: CD45RA-negative fraction. The TCR originated in a man younger than 35 in good health. Some clones in this sample may be carry-over from other donors' samples. CDR3 protein: CASSGADGKIYGYTF. CDR3 nucleotides: TGTGCCAGCAGCGGCGCGGACGGAAAGATCTATGGCTACACCTTC.